The source of this TCR beta chain is a study of T-cell reconstitution after alpha-beta-depleted transplantation in children. This CDR3 has 13 residues. V lost 5 bases and J 6 bases, leaving 14 bases between the germline ends. From germline, CDR1 is DFQATT and CDR2 SNEGSKA (reference sequence). Preparation of the TCRbeta library was carried out with unique molecular identifiers. TCRdb fed the PCR reads into MiXCR, producing one record per CDR3 protein. The sample includes about 980,000 distinct CDR3 sequences, roughly 29% of them seen just once. Sequencing used PBMCs, mostly from graft donor cells, obtained 360 days after TCRalphabeta/CD19-depleted stem cell transplant. The chain couples TRBV20-1 to TRBJ1-5; TRBD1 might be the D (6 bases). The TCR sequence derives from a boy in the first two years of life who had a stem cell transplant for SCID, so the T cells may come from the graft donor. CDR3 in amino acids: CSAGADRLQPQHF. The CDR3 nucleotides read TGCAGTGCTGGCGCGGACAGACTTCAGCCCCAGCATTTT.